The entry below describes one T cell receptor (beta chain). Its antigen is not identified. The data derive from a study of T-cell reconstitution after alpha-beta-depleted transplantation in children. Study-level points and caveats: Surviving recipient T cells and intrathymic progenitors accounted for some patients' high TCRbeta diversity at day 60. Newly produced T cells mostly accounted for T-cell counts and diversity one year post-transplant. After transplant, at about two months, alpha-beta T cells were reportedly derived from several hundred expanded graft clones.

CDR1 and CDR2 (germline): LNHDA, SQIVND (reference sequence). The CDR3 sequence is 18 residues long. V lost 5 bases to trimming and J lost 1 base; unmatched junction nucleotides: 14. The library targeted TCRbeta and was prepared with unique molecular identifiers. A single record per CDR3 protein comes from TCRdb applying MiXCR to the PCR reads. The sample carries 70,000 to 95,000 distinct CDR3 sequences, around 15% recorded once. The sequenced sample was PBMCs, mostly from graft donor cells, obtained 180 days after TCRalphabeta/CD19-depleted stem cell transplant. This chain joins TRBV19 and TRBJ1-3; 7 bases are a match to TRBD1. This TCR was sampled from a male patient aged 2-10 years who had a stem cell transplant for acute lymphoblastic leukemia, so the T cells may come from the graft donor. In DNA form, the CDR3 reads TGTGCCAGTAGTCTCCAAACCCAGGGGGGTATGTCTGGAAACACCATATATTTT. Translating gives CASSLQTQGGMSGNTIYF.